The 2 T cell receptor beta chains below all came from one sample that was sequenced in a study of OX40 agonist ivuxolimab in advanced cancers. Clones were sequenced by immunoSEQ multiplex PCR, and TCRdb holds only the in-frame ones, with some missing. The table has under 85,000 clones, around nine tenths seen once. The sample was CD4+ or CD8+ T cells sorted from blood, taken in a trial of the OX40 agonist ivuxolimab. The receptors derive from an adult with an advanced solid tumor such as melanoma, head and neck, liver or kidney cancer.

The V gene is TRBV6-5, the J gene TRBJ2-7, with no clear D. V was cut by 5 bases and J by 3 bases, with 5 bases left in between. This CDR3 is built from 11 residues. In germline, CDR1 is MNHEY, CDR2 SVGAGI. This CDR3 is CASSTYYEQYF. CDR3 bases: TGTGCCAGCAGTACCTACTACGAGCAGTACTTC.

The chain carries TRBV5-8 and TRBJ2-2; D call uncertain. The CDR3 consists of 16 residues. Per the germline V gene, CDR1 is SGHTS and CDR2 is YDEGEE. The V and J ends lost 4 bases and 4 bases respectively, with 17 bases between them. CDR3 sequence reads: CASSRPKVVGTGELFF. As DNA, the CDR3 is TGTGCCAGCAGCCGGCCCAAAGTAGTCGGCACCGGGGAGCTGTTTTTT.